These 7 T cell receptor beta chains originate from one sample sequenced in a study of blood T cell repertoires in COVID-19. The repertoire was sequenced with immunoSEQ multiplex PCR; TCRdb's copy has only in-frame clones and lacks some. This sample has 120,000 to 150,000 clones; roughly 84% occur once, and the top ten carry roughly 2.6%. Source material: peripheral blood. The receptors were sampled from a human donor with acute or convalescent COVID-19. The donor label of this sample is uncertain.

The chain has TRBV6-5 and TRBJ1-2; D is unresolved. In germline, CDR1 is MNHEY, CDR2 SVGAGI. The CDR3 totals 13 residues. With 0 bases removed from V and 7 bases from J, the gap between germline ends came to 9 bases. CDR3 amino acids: CASSYSSVRGYTF. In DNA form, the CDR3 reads TGTGCCAGCAGTTACTCGTCAGTCCGTGGCTACACCTTC.

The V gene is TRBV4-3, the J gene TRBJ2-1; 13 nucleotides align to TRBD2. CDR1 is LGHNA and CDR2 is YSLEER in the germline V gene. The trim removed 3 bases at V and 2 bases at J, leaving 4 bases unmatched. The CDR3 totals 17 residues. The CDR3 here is CASSQDTSGGAYNEQFF. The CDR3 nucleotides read TGCGCCAGCAGCCAGGATACTAGCGGGGGGGCCTACAATGAGCAGTTCTTC.

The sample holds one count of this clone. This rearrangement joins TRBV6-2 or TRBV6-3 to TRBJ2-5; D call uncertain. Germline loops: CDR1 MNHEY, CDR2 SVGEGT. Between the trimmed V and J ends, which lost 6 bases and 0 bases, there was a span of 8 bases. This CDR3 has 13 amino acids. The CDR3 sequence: CASSLEYQETQYF. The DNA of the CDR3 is TGTGCCAGCAGCTTAGAGTACCAAGAGACCCAGTACTTC.

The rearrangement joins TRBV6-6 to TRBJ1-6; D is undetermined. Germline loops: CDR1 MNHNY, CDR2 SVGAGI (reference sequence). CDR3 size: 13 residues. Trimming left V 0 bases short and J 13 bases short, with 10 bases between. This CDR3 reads CASSYSREEPLHF. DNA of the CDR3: TGTGCCAGCAGTTACTCGCGCGAGGAGCCCCTCCACTTT.

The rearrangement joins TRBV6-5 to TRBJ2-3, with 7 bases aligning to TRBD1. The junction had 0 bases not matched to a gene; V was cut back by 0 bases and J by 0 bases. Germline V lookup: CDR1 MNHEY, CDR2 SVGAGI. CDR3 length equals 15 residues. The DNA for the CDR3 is TGTGCCAGCAGTTACTCACAGGGGAGCACAGATACGCAGTATTTT. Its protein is CASSYSQGSTDTQYF.

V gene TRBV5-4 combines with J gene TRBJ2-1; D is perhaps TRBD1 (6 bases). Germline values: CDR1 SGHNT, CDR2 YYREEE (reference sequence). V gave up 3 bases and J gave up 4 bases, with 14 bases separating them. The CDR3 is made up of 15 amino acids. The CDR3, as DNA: TGTGCCAGCAGCTCCGGGACAAGTCTGTACAATGAGCAGTTCTTC. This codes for CASSSGTSLYNEQFF.

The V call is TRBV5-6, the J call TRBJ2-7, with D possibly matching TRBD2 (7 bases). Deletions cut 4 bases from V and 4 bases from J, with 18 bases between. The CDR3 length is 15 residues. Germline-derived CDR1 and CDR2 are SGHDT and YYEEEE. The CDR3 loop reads CASSLSPAGTYEQYF. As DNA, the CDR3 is TGTGCCAGCAGCCTGTCGCCAGCGGGGACATACGAGCAGTACTTC.